One and the same sample provided the 18 T cell receptor beta chains below, sequenced in a study of blood T cell repertoires in COVID-19. Repertoires were generated with immunoSEQ multiplex PCR, while TCRdb's copy carries only in-frame clones and drops some. The sample holds approximately 69,000 clones, around 67% seen once. Sequencing was carried out using peripheral blood. These receptors came from a man aged 55 to 70 with acute or convalescent COVID-19.

This clone was detected only once. The V and J genes are TRBV11-2 and TRBJ2-3; possibly TRBD2 for D (6 bases). The germline gives CDR1 SGHAT, CDR2 FQNNGV. The CDR3 runs 15 residues. V was pared by 4 bases and J by 4 bases, with 15 bases between. This CDR3 reads CASSSGGEFPDTQYF. The CDR3 coding sequence is TGTGCCAGCAGCTCAGGAGGGGAATTCCCAGATACGCAGTATTTT.

This clone occurred a few times. V is TRBV6-5 and J is TRBJ2-3, with 8 positions matching TRBD2. This CDR3 comprises 13 residues. Per the germline V gene, CDR1 is MNHEY and CDR2 is SVGAGI. V dropped 7 bases and J dropped 3; count of bases not matched to a gene: 3. DNA for the CDR3: TGTGCCAGCACGACTAGCGCAACAGATACGCAGTATTTT. It is translated as CASTTSATDTQYF.

The rearrangement links TRBV11-2 to TRBJ2-1; the D gene is possibly TRBD2 (6 bases). This CDR3 is built from 15 residues. The V gene lost 2 bases and the J gene lost 3 bases, with 11 bases spanning the gap. Germline V gives CDR1 SGHAT, CDR2 FQNNGV. CDR3 protein: CASSLSLGGYNEQFF. CDR3 coding DNA: TGTGCCAGCAGCTTAAGTCTGGGGGGCTACAATGAGCAGTTCTTC.

CDR3 sequence: CASSLLAGGYNEQFF. Here the CDR3 DNA reads TGTGCCAGCAGTCTTCTAGCGGGAGGGTACAATGAGCAGTTCTTC. The rearrangement uses TRBV6-5 and TRBJ2-1, with 12 bases identical to TRBD2. This CDR3 region has 15 residues. V shed 5 bases and J 4 bases; nucleotides not matched to a gene: 3. The V gene's germline CDR1 is MNHEY and CDR2 SVGAGI.

The chain joins TRBV6-1 to TRBJ2-2; 8 bases match TRBD1. Germline V gene sequence: CDR1 MNHNS, CDR2 SASEGT. This CDR3 contains 16 residues. V was pared by 4 bases and J by 4 bases, with 8 bases of the junction left unmatched. The DNA for the CDR3 is TGTGCCAGCAGTGCAGATAGGACAGGGCCCACCGGGGAGCTGTTTTTT. Translation: CASSADRTGPTGELFF.

This clone was seen once. The chain couples TRBV24-1 to TRBJ2-1, with D possibly being TRBD2 (6 bases). The V end lost 4 bases, the J end lost 2 bases, and 14 bases lay between the germline ends. This CDR3 comprises 16 residues. In germline, CDR1 is KGHDR, CDR2 SFDVKD. This chain's CDR3 is CATSDLSGDTYNEQFF. DNA of the CDR3: TGTGCCACCAGTGACCTATCGGGAGACACCTACAATGAGCAGTTCTTC.

J is TRBJ1-2 and V is TRBV7-9; D possibly corresponds to TRBD1 (5 bases). CDR3 length: 15 amino acids. V lost 0 bases and J lost 4, with 12 bases in between. Germline values: CDR1 SEHNR, CDR2 FQNEAQ (reference sequence). Here the CDR3 reads CASSLAGELSYGYTF. The CDR3 bases are TGTGCCAGCAGCTTAGCAGGGGAACTCAGCTATGGCTACACCTTC.

This clone was seen only a few times. CDR3 coding DNA: TGTGCCAGCAGCTTAATCTATCGCGGAGAGACCCAGTACTTC. Its translation: CASSLIYRGETQYF. This chain links TRBV11-2 with TRBJ2-5; D is undetermined. CDR1 and CDR2 (germline): SGHAT, FQNNGV. V lost 2 bases and J lost 4, with 11 bases in between. This CDR3 has 14 amino acids.

The rearrangement links TRBV6-5 to TRBJ2-1; 8 bases are a match to TRBD2. The CDR3 sequence is 15 residues long. The V and J ends lost 5 bases and 0 bases, in that order; junction bases with no gene match: 3. Germline V gene sequence: CDR1 MNHEY, CDR2 SVGAGI. CDR3 nucleotide sequence: TGTGCCAGCAGTCCAAGCGGGAGCTCCTACAATGAGCAGTTCTTC. This translates into CASSPSGSSYNEQFF.

CDR3 sequence: CASSFQGGQPQHF. The CDR3 bases are TGTGCCAGCAGCTTCCAGGGGGGCCAGCCCCAGCATTTT. This chain links TRBV7-9 with TRBJ1-5; TRBD1 matches at 7 bases. Germline V gene lookup returns CDR1 SEHNR and CDR2 FQNEAQ (reference sequence). Losses at the gene ends were 3 bases for V and 7 bases for J; bases not matched to a gene: 3. The CDR3 is 13 amino acids.

The J gene is TRBJ1-4, the V gene TRBV10-1; the match to TRBD1 covers 8 bases. This CDR3 spans 16 amino acids. Trimming cost V 11 bases and J 7 bases; bases outside gene matches: 18. Germline loops: CDR1 WNHNN, CDR2 SYGVQD (reference sequence). CDR3 nucleotide sequence: TGCGCCGCCCGAGGCGCAGGGGGCAAGAAAGTTGAAAAACTGTTTTTT. As protein: CAARGAGGKKVEKLFF.

This clone was counted ten times or more. Other DNA variants within this sample encode the same CDR3. V and J are TRBV11-2 and TRBJ2-7, with 10 nucleotides matching TRBD1. V shed 4 bases, J shed 3 bases, and the junction held 3 bases outside the gene matches. Per germline, CDR1 SGHAT and CDR2 FQNNGV. This CDR3 is 14 amino acids long. CDR3 DNA sequence: TGTGCCAGCAGCTCAAGGACAGGGGGCTACGAGCAGTACGTC. Translating it yields CASSSRTGGYEQYV.

The rearrangement uses TRBV27 and TRBJ2-7; 7 nucleotides match TRBD1. V lost 7 bases, J lost 0 bases, and 6 bases stayed unmatched. Per the germline V gene, CDR1 is MNHEY and CDR2 is SMNVEV (reference sequence). This CDR3 has 14 residues. The CDR3 DNA sequence: TGTGCCAGCAATAACAGACAGGGCTCCTACGAGCAGTACTTC. Translated: CASNNRQGSYEQYF.

This clone has more than one count but fewer than ten. The chain is built from TRBV5-6 and TRBJ2-2, with TRBD2 matching 11 bases. The CDR3 spans 15 residues. The germline V gene has CDR1 SGHDT and CDR2 YYEEEE. The trim removed 5 bases at V and 7 bases at J, leaving 7 bases unmatched. CDR3 DNA: TGTGCCAGCAGTGGGACTAGCGGAGAAGACGGGGAGCTGTTTTTT. This translates into CASSGTSGEDGELFF.

This clone was detected once. The genes are TRBV19 and TRBJ2-1; the match to TRBD2 covers 10 bases. The ends lost 8 bases at V and 5 bases at J; junction bases unmatched: 6. Germline loops: CDR1 LNHDA, CDR2 SQIVND (reference sequence). The CDR3 totals 14 residues. CDR3 in amino acids: CASLLAGSNNEQFF. CDR3 coding DNA: TGTGCCAGTTTACTAGCGGGATCCAACAATGAGCAGTTCTTC.

V is TRBV13 and J is TRBJ2-7; 9 bases fit TRBD2. Germline V gene data show CDR1 as PRHDT and CDR2 as FYEKMQ (reference sequence). This CDR3 is 20 amino acids long. The ends lost 0 bases at V and 7 bases at J; junction bases unmatched: 22. CDR3 DNA: TGTGCCAGCAGCTTAGGCCGCCGAGTAAGGACGGCGGGACTAGCACGAGAGCAGTACTTC. Its protein product is CASSLGRRVRTAGLAREQYF.

The gene calls are TRBV9 and TRBJ2-7; 8 bases are shared with TRBD1. The CDR3 runs to 15 residues. The germline V gene has CDR1 SGDLS and CDR2 YYNGEE. The V segment lost 4 bases and the J segment 0 bases; nucleotides outside the gene matches: 6. This CDR3 reads CASSPGTGSSYEQYF. The CDR3 DNA sequence: TGTGCCAGCAGCCCCGGGACAGGCAGCTCCTACGAGCAGTACTTC. The full variable domain, rest sourced from reference TRBV9 and TRBJ2-7, is DSGVTQTPKHLITATGQRVTLRCSPRSGDLSVYWYQQSLDQGLQFLIQYYNGEERAKGNILERFSAQQFPDLHSELNLSSLELGDSALYFCASSPGTGSSYEQYFGPGTRLTVT.

This rearrangement joins TRBV5-1 to TRBJ2-2; maybe TRBD2 (6 bases). Germline-derived CDR1 and CDR2 are SGHRS and YFSETQ. Between the trimmed V and J ends, which lost 3 bases and 4 bases, there was a span of 10 bases. The CDR3 is made up of 14 amino acids. CDR3 amino acids: CASSSGTSTGELFF. CDR3 DNA sequence: TGCGCCAGCAGCTCCGGGACTTCCACCGGGGAGCTGTTTTTT.